Listed below are T cell receptor beta chains from one sample, sequenced in a study of T cell responses to AZD1222 COVID-19 vaccine. Assay: immunoSEQ multiplex PCR; the TCRdb copy retains only in-frame clones and omits some. Of about 60,000 clones in the sample, 65% to 85% were seen once. Here the sequenced sample was peripheral blood, taken on day 0 of AZD1222 vaccination. These receptors were obtained from an adult in good health. CDR3s include the opening cysteine and the closing phenylalanine or tryptophan. The D gene is left open where the match is weak. The size of a clone is reported for some rows only, either as once, few or many, or as a class for expanded clones.

V,size,J,D,CDR3,DNA
TRBV10-3,NA,TRBJ2-2,NA,CAISESGDTGELFF,TGTGCCATCAGTGAGTCGGGAGACACCGGGGAGCTGTTTTTT
TRBV11-1,NA,TRBJ1-2,NA,CASSLDSSPGYTF,TGTGCCAGCAGCTTAGATTCGTCCCCGGGCTACACCTTC
TRBV7-8,NA,TRBJ1-5,NA,CASSLVSNQPQHF,TGTGCCAGCAGCTTGGTGAGCAATCAGCCCCAGCATTTT
TRBV5-4,NA,TRBJ2-3,NA,CASSFRDVTDTQYF,TGTGCCAGCAGCTTCCGAGACGTCACAGATACGCAGTATTTT
TRBV4-3,NA,TRBJ1-1,TRBD1,CASSQGAGGLGTEAFF,TGCGCCAGCAGCCAAGGCGCAGGGGGCCTGGGCACTGAAGCTTTCTTT
TRBV5-1,NA,TRBJ2-2,NA,CASSYLSDTGELFF,TGCGCCAGCAGCTATCTCTCGGACACCGGGGAGCTGTTTTTT
TRBV4-3,NA,TRBJ1-1,TRBD1,CASSQVPGQIEAFF,TGCGCCAGCAGCCAGGTCCCGGGACAGATTGAAGCTTTCTTT
TRBV4-3,NA,TRBJ1-6,NA,CASSRETVLGNSPLHF,TGCGCCAGCAGCCGAGAGACTGTCCTAGGCAATTCACCCCTCCACTTT
TRBV18,once,TRBJ1-5,NA,CASSPQGNEPQHF,TGTGCCAGCTCACCACAGGGAAATGAGCCCCAGCATTTT
TRBV4-1,NA,TRBJ2-1,TRBD2,CASSLGREGGYNEQFF,TGCGCCAGCAGCCTGGGGCGGGAGGGCGGCTACAATGAGCAGTTCTTC
TRBV6-5,few,TRBJ2-7,TRBD1,CASSQTGMSTYEQYF,TGTGCCAGCAGCCAGACAGGGATGTCAACCTACGAGCAGTACTTC
TRBV5-1,NA,TRBJ2-1,TRBD1,CASRFTGGSYNEQFF,TGCGCCAGCAGATTTACAGGGGGCTCCTACAATGAGCAGTTCTTC
TRBV4-1,NA,TRBJ1-3,NA,CASSQLANTIYF,TGCGCCAGCAGCCAATTGGCCAACACCATATATTTT
TRBV7-2,NA,TRBJ2-7,NA,CASSLRRGSSYEQYF,TGTGCCAGCAGCTTACGGAGGGGCAGCTCCTACGAGCAGTACTTC
TRBV12-3/TRBV12-4,NA,TRBJ2-1,TRBD2,CASSPGLYNEQFF,TGTGCCAGCAGTCCGGGACTATACAATGAGCAGTTCTTC
TRBV6-1,NA,TRBJ2-7,NA,CASSEFAGNGYEQYF,TGTGCCAGCAGTGAATTCGCTGGAAATGGCTACGAGCAGTACTTC
TRBV3-1/TRBV3-2,NA,TRBJ1-2,NA,CASSPRWGNYGYTF,TGTGCCAGCAGCCCACGTTGGGGGAACTATGGCTACACCTTC